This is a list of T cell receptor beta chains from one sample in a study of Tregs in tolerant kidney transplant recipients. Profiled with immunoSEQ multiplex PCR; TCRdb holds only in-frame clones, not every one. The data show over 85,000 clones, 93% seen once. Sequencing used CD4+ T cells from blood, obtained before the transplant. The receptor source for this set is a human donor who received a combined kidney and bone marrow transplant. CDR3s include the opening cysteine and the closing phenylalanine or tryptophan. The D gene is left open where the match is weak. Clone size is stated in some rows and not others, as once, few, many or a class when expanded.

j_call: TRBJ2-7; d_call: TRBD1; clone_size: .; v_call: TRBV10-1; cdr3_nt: TGCGCCAGCAGAGCGGGACAGGGACCGTGCGAGCAGTACTTC; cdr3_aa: CASRAGQGPCEQYF
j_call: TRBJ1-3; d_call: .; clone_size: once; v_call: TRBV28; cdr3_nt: TGTGCCAGCATCAACAGGGCGTTTGGAAACACCATATATTTT; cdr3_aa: CASINRAFGNTIYF
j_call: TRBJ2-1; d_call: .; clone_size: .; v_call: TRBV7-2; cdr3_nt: TGTGCCAGCAGCTTAGTGTTGGGACAAACCTACAATGAGCAGTTCTTC; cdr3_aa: CASSLVLGQTYNEQFF
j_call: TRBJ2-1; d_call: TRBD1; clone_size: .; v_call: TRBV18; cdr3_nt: TGTGCCAGCTCACCAATGCGCGGTGGGACAGGCACCTACAATGAGCAGTTCTTC; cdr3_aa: CASSPMRGGTGTYNEQFF
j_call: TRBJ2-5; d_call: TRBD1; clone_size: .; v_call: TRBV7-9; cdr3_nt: TGTGCCAGCAGCCCACGACTGACAGGGGCCCAAGAGACCCAGTACTTC; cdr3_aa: CASSPRLTGAQETQYF
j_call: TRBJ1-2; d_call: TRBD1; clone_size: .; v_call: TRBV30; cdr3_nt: TGTGCCTGGAACCCGGACAGGAAGGGATATGGCTACACCTTC; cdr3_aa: CAWNPDRKGYGYTF
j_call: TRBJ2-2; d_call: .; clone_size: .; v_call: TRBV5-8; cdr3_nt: TGTGCCAGCAGCAAATACAACGGGGAGCTGTTTTTT; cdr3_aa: CASSKYNGELFF
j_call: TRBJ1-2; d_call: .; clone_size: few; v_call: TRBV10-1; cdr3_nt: TGCGCCAGCAGCAGGGTTTGTGGCTACACCTTC; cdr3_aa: CASSRVCGYTF
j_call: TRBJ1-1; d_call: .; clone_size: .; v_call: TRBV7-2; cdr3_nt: TGTGCCAGCAGCATACTCTCGAACACTGAAGCTTTCTTT; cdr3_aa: CASSILSNTEAFF
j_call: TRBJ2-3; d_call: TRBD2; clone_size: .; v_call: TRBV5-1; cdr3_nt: TGCGCCAGCAGCTTCCTAGCGGGAGCCGGCACAGATACGCAGTATTTT; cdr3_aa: CASSFLAGAGTDTQYF
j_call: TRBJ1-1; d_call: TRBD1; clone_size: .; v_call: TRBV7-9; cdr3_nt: TGTGCCAGCAGCTTAGGACAGGGGATAAGTGAAGCTTTCTTT; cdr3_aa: CASSLGQGISEAFF
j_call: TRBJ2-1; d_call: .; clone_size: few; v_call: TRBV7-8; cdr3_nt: TGTGCCAGCAGCCCCTCTTACAATGAGCAGTTCTTC; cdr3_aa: CASSPSYNEQFF
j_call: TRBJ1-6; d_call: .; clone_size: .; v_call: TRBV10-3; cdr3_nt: TGTGCCATCAGGGGACCGGAGGGTACCTATAATTCACCCCTCCACTTT; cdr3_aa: CAIRGPEGTYNSPLHF
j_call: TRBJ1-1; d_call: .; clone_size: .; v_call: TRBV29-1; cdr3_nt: TGCAGCGTTACCCAGGAAATAAACACTGAAGCTTTCTTT; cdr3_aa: CSVTQEINTEAFF
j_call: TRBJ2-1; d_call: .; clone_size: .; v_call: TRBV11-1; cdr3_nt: TGTGCCAGCAGCTTAGTTGCGGGAACCTATGAGCAGTTCTTC; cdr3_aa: CASSLVAGTYEQFF
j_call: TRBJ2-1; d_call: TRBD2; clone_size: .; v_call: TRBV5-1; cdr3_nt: TGCGCCAGCAGCTCCGGGACTAGCTTCGACAATGAGCAGTTCTTC; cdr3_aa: CASSSGTSFDNEQFF
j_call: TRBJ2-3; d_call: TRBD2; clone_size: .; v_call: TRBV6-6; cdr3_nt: TGTGCCAGCAGGGGAGCGGGGAGCACAGATACGCAGTATTTT; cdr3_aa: CASRGAGSTDTQYF
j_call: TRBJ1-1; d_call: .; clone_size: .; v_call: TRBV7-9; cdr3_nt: TGTGCCGGAAACAGGGACGTGAACACTGAAGCTTTCTTT; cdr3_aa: CAGNRDVNTEAFF
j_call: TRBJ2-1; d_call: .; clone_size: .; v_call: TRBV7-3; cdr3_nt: TGTGCCACCAGGCTTCTCGGAGGGGTGAATGAGCAGTTCTTC; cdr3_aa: CATRLLGGVNEQFF
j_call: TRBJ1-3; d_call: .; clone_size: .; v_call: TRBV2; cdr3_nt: TGTGCCAGCAGTGAGGCCAGTCCCACCTCTGGAAACACCATATATTTT; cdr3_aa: CASSEASPTSGNTIYF
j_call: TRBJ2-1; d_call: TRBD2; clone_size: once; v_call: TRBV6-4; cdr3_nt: TGTGCCAGCAGTGAACTAGCGGGACGGAATGAGCAGTTCTTC; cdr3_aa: CASSELAGRNEQFF
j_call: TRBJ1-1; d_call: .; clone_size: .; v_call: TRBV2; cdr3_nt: TGTGCCAGCAGTGAAGAGGGGGGGCTAACTGAAGCTTTCTTT; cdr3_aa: CASSEEGGLTEAFF
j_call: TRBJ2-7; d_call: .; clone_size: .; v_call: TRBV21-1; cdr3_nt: TGTGCCAGCAGCCGACATACTAGCGGAAAGACCTACGAGCAGTACTTC; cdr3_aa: CASSRHTSGKTYEQYF
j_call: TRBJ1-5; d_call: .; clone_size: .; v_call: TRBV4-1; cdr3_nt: TGCGCCAGCAGCCAAGACGGGACACTAGATCAGCCCCAGCATTTT; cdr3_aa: CASSQDGTLDQPQHF
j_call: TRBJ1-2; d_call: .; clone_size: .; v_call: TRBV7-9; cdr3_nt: TGTGCCAGCAGCACCCCCCAACTCCGATATGGCTACACCTTC; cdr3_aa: CASSTPQLRYGYTF
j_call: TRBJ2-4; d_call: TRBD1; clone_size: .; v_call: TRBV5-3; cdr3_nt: TGTGCCAGAAGCTCGAGGGGGCGAATAAGCATTCAGTACTTC; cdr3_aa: CARSSRGRISIQYF
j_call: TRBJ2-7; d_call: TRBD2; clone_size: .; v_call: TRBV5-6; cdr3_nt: TGTGCCAGCAGCTTTGGGCTAGCGGGAGGAAGGGAGCAGTACTTC; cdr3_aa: CASSFGLAGGREQYF
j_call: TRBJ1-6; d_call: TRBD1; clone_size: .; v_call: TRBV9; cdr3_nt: TGTGCCAGCAGAACAGGGGACAGGGTGGATTCACCCCTCCACTTT; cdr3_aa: CASRTGDRVDSPLHF
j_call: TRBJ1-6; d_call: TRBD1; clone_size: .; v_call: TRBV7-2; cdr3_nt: TGTGCCAGCAGAAAAACCGGGACAGGGAATAATTCACCCCTCCACTTT; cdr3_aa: CASRKTGTGNNSPLHF
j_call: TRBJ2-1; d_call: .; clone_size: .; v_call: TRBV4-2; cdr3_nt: TGTGCCAGCAGCCAAGTTCGGAGCTCCTACAATGAGCAGTTCTTC; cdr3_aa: CASSQVRSSYNEQFF
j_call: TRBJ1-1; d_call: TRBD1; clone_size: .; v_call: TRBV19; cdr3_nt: TGTGCCAGTAGTATAAGACAGGGGGGGAGGACTGAAGCTTTCTTT; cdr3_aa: CASSIRQGGRTEAFF
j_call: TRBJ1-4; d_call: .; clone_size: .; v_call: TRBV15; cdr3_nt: TGTGCCACCAGCAGAGATTTAGGAGGGTGGACAACTAATGAAAAACTGTTTTTT; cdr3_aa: CATSRDLGGWTTNEKLFF
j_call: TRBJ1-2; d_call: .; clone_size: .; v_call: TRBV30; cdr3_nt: TGTGCCTGGAGTGTTTTCTTGGGGGCAGGTAGCTACACCTTC; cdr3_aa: CAWSVFLGAGSYTF
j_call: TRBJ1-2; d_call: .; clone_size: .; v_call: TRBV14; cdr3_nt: TGTGCCAGCAGCCAGAGTTTCAACTATGGCTACACCTTC; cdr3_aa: CASSQSFNYGYTF
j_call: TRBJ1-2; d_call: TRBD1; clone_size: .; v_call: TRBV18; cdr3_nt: TGTGCCAGCTCGCCAGGACAGGGGTTGGGCGGCTACACCTTC; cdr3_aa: CASSPGQGLGGYTF
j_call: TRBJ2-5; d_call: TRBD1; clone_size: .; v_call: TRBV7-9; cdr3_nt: TGTGCCAGCAGTTCTGACAGGGGGACGGCCCAGTACTTC; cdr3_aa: CASSSDRGTAQYF
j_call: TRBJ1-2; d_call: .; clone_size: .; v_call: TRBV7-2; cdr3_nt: TGTGCCAGCAGCTCTCAGGGATATGGCTACACCTTC; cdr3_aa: CASSSQGYGYTF
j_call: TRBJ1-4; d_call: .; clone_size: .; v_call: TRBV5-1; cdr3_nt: TGCGCCAGCAGCTTGGCGACAGACGAAAAACTGTTTTTT; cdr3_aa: CASSLATDEKLFF
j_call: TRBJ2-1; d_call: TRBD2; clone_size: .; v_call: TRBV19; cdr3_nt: TGTGCCAGTAGTATCCAAGCGGGGACCTACAATGAGCAGTTCTTC; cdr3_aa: CASSIQAGTYNEQFF
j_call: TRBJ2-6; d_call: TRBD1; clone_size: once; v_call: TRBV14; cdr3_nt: TGTGCCAGCAGCCAACCCGGGACAGGGGGATCTGGGGCCAACGTCCTGACTTTC; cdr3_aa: CASSQPGTGGSGANVLTF
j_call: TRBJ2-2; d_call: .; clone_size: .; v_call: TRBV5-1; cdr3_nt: TGCGCCAGCAGCTCGGGGGGAATGACAGGTAGAACCGGGGAGCTGTTTTTT; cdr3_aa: CASSSGGMTGRTGELFF
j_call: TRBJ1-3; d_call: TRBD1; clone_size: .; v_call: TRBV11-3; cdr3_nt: TGTGCCAGCAGCTTCAGCAGGGGGTATGGAAACACCATATATTTT; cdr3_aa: CASSFSRGYGNTIYF
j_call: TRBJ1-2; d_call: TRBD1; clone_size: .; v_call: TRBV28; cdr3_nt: TGTGCCAGCAGTTTCGGACAGGGGGCCGGGAGCTACACCTTC; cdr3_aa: CASSFGQGAGSYTF
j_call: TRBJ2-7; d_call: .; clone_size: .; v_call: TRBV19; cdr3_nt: TGTGCCAGCAGCGACAGGAACGAGCAGTACTTC; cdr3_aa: CASSDRNEQYF
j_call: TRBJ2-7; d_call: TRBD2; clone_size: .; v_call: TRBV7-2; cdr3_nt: TGTGCCAGCAGCTTAGATTCCGGACTAGCCTACGAGCAGTACTTC; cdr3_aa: CASSLDSGLAYEQYF
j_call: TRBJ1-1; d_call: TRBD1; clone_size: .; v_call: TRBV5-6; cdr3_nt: TGTGCCAGCAGACGGGGCCTAACAGGGGTCACTGAAGCTTTCTTT; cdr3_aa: CASRRGLTGVTEAFF
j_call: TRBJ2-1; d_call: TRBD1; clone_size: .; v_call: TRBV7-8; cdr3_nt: TGTGCCAGCAGCTTACCCCCAGGGGGCTCCTACAATGAGCAGTTCTTC; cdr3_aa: CASSLPPGGSYNEQFF
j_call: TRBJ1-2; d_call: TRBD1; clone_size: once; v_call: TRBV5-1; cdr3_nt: TGCGCCAGCAGCTTGTTTTCGGGTGAACAGGGGTACGGCTACACCTTC; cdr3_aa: CASSLFSGEQGYGYTF
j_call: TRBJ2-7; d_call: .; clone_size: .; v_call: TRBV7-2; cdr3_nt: TGTGCCATGCCAGTGGCCGGACAGACGGACCTATACGAGCAGTACTTC; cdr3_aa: CAMPVAGQTDLYEQYF
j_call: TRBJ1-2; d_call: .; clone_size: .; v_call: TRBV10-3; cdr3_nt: TGTGCCATCAGTGAACGTGGGGCGGCCGAATATGGCTACACCTTC; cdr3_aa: CAISERGAAEYGYTF
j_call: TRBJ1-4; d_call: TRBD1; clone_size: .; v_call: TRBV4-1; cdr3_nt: TGCGCCAGCAGCCTAATGGGCAGCGGCAGGGGGCCTAATGAAAAACTGTTTTTT; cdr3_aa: CASSLMGSGRGPNEKLFF
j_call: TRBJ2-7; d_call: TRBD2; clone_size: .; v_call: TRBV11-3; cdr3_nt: TGTGCCAGCAGCTTAACGCGGGAGTCCTACGAGCAGTACTTC; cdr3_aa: CASSLTRESYEQYF